The 20 T cell receptor delta chains listed next were all sequenced from one sample in a study of gamma-delta T cells after stem cell transplantation. TCRdb re-identified clones in the RT-PCR reads via CATT. The sample records 11,000 or so delta-chain clones, about two fifths being singletons. The source material was gamma-delta T cells. The source of these receptors is a human donor. It is not recorded whose cells these are; they may come from a transplant donor.

This clone was seen a few times. This chain links TRDV1 with TRDJ1; 13 nucleotides align to TRDD3. The V gene end was trimmed by 0 bases and the J gene end by 1 base; junction bases not matched to a gene: 14. Germline V gives CDR1 TSWWSYY, CDR2 QGS. The CDR3 is 21 residues long. The CDR3 spells CALGELTPTSYWGIRTDKLIF. The CDR3, as DNA: TGTGCTCTTGGGGAACTCACCCCAACTTCCTACTGGGGGATACGCACCGATAAACTCATCTTT.

This sequence joins TRDV1 and TRDJ2, with 8 bases fitting TRDD2. Germline CDR1 is TSWWSYY and CDR2 is QGS. Losses at the gene ends were 4 bases for V and 1 base for J; bases not matched to a gene: 26. The CDR3 is 23 residues long. CDR3 sequence reads: CALGVHTLPTVRLECLLTAQLFF. CDR3 DNA: TGTGCTCTTGGGGTACATACACTTCCTACGGTTAGGCTCGAATGTCTTTTGACAGCACAACTCTTCTTT.

This clone has just a few counts. The chain carries TRDV3 and TRDJ1, with 7 bases fitting TRDD3. The CDR3 is made up of 19 amino acids. Per germline, CDR1 TVYSNPD and CDR2 GDNSRS (reference sequence). The CDR3 spells CAFQVPYRLGWVGTDKLIF. The CDR3 nucleotides are TGTGCTTTCCAAGTCCCATACCGACTGGGGTGGGTAGGGACCGATAAACTCATCTTT.

This clone is medium-sized. The chain combines TRDV2 with TRDJ2; TRDD3 matches 9 bases. V lost 2 bases to trimming and J lost 1 base; unmatched junction nucleotides: 1. CDR3 length: 15 residues. From germline, CDR1 is GEAIGNYY and CDR2 EKD. The CDR3, as DNA: TGTGCCTGTGACATACTGGGGGATTTGACAGCACAACTCTTCTTT. The encoded protein is CACDILGDLTAQLFF.

The rearrangement joins TRDV1 to TRDJ1, with 9 bases lining up with TRDD2. Germline V gene data show CDR1 as TSWWSYY and CDR2 as QGS. The CDR3 consists of 18 residues. V shed 1 base and J 3 bases; nucleotides not matched to a gene: 12. The CDR3 protein is CALGEPAFLLAWADKLIF. As DNA, the CDR3 is TGTGCTCTTGGGGAACCAGCCTTCCTACTGGCATGGGCCGATAAACTCATCTTT.

The J gene is TRDJ1, the V gene TRDV3; weak D call: TRDD3 (5 bases). This CDR3 is 17 amino acids long. The ends were cut back, 4 bases at V and 0 bases at J, with 24 bases in the middle. Germline CDR1 is TVYSNPD and CDR2 is GDNSRS (reference sequence). The CDR3 DNA is TGTGCCTCCGGGGGTAAATGGGTGACCCCGTACACCGATAAACTCATCTTT. Amino acids: CASGGKWVTPYTDKLIF.

V is TRDV2 and J is TRDJ2, with D possibly matching TRDD2 (7 bases). Between the trimmed V and J ends, which lost 4 bases and 7 bases, there was a span of 36 bases. This CDR3 region has 21 residues. The germline V gene has CDR1 GEAIGNYY and CDR2 EKD. CDR3 in amino acids: CACETGFFLRYWETLGAQLFF. The CDR3 DNA follows: TGTGCCTGTGAGACGGGGTTCTTCCTAAGGTATTGGGAGACACTGGGAGCACAACTCTTCTTT.

The CDR3 sequence is CACRDWGPTDKLIF. CDR3 nucleotide sequence: TGTGCCTGTAGGGACTGGGGTCCCACCGATAAACTCATCTTT. V and J are TRDV3 and TRDJ1, with TRDD3 matching 7 bases. The CDR3 length is 14 residues. CDR1 is TVYSNPD, CDR2 GDNSRS, per germline (reference sequence). J was trimmed by 1 base and V by 4 bases; bases with no gene match: 9.

The chain links TRDV3 to TRDJ1, with 13 bases matching TRDD3. Germline V lookup: CDR1 TVYSNPD, CDR2 GDNSRS (reference sequence). There are 15 residues in the CDR3. V shed 2 bases, J shed 1 base, and the junction held 4 bases outside the gene matches. The CDR3: CAFGNWGIRTDKLIF. The CDR3 coding sequence is TGTGCCTTTGGGAACTGGGGGATACGCACCGATAAACTCATCTTT.

This clone was detected only a few times. The chain recombines TRDV2 with TRDJ1, with 7 bases matching TRDD3. This CDR3 region has 19 residues. J gave up 0 bases and V 3 bases, and 18 bases lay outside the gene matches. Germline V gene sequence: CDR1 GEAIGNYY, CDR2 EKD. CDR3 coding DNA: TGTGCCTGTGACCGACCCGTACTGGGGCACTTTGTATACACCGATAAACTCATCTTT. Translated: CACDRPVLGHFVYTDKLIF.

This chain joins TRDV3 and TRDJ1, with D possibly being TRDD3 (6 bases). Per germline, CDR1 TVYSNPD and CDR2 GDNSRS (reference sequence). V was clipped by 1 base and J by 0 bases, with 15 bases between them. CDR3 length: 15 amino acids. This CDR3 reads CAFNRRGCDTDKLIF. The CDR3 DNA is TGTGCCTTTAACAGGAGGGGATGTGACACCGATAAACTCATCTTT.

In its sample, this clone was seen once. This chain uses TRDV1 with TRDJ1, with D perhaps matching TRDD2 or TRDD3 (5 bases each). The germline gives CDR1 TSWWSYY, CDR2 QGS. There are 21 residues in the CDR3. V was clipped by 0 bases and J by 0 bases, with 26 bases between them. The CDR3 reads CALGELLTYSRYYLYTDKLIF. The CDR3 DNA follows: TGTGCTCTTGGGGAACTTTTAACCTACTCGAGATACTACCTGTACACCGATAAACTCATCTTT.

V gene TRDV1 combines with J gene TRDJ2; the match to TRDD3 covers 11 bases. The germline CDR1 and CDR2 sequences are TSWWSYY and QGS. V lost 3 bases and J lost 4; bases outside the gene matches: 22. The CDR3 covers 22 residues. The DNA of the CDR3 is TGTGCTCTTGGGGAGACGCCTTCCTACGATGACTGGGGGATAGGTACGACAGCACAACTCTTCTTT. It encodes CALGETPSYDDWGIGTTAQLFF.

The table lists this clone with a count of one. A read error may account for a junction end that differs from germline. CDR3 in amino acids: CAIGELRAPSTGGSYKLIF. CDR3 DNA sequence: TGTGCTATTGGGGAACTAAGGGCTCCTAGTACTGGGGGATCCTATAAACTCATCTTT. The chain employs TRDV1 and TRDJ1, with 10 bases lining up with TRDD3. Germline values: CDR1 TSWWSYY, CDR2 QGS. The CDR3 totals 19 residues.

A few counts support this clone. This may come from a read error, since a much larger clone is one base off. The same CDR3 is also encoded by other DNA sequences in this sample. The chain carries TRDV2 and TRDJ1; 9 bases match TRDD3. This CDR3 is 18 amino acids long. Germline V lookup: CDR1 GEAIGNYY, CDR2 EKD. In DNA, the CDR3 is TGCGCCTGTGACACAGACTACTGGGGGACTATGTGGGTCGATAAACTCATCTTT. Translating gives CACDTDYWGTMWVDKLIF.

Of note for this clone: A junction boundary mismatches the germline segment, possibly from a read error. The rearrangement links TRDV1 to TRDJ2; a possible D gene is TRDD3 (6 bases). CDR1 and CDR2 from the germline V gene are TSWWSYY and QGS. The CDR3 runs 20 residues. The CDR3 DNA reads TGTGCTCTTGGGGATCCGTGGGGGTACGAAGGTTTTGCTTTGACAGCAAAACTCTTCTTT. This translates into CALGDPWGYEGFALTAKLFF.

This clone appeared a few times. This CDR3 is also generated by other DNA sequences in the sample. The J gene is TRDJ1, the V gene TRDV1; D is perhaps TRDD3 (5 bases). V was pared by 9 bases and J by 5 bases, with 34 bases between. This CDR3 region has 19 residues. Germline lookup yields CDR1 TSWWSYY and CDR2 QGS. The CDR3 DNA is TGTGCTCTCCGCCTCATAACGTCTACGGCGTTAGGGGACCCTGATAAACTCATCTTT. Its translation: CALRLITSTALGDPDKLIF.

For this clone: Distinct nucleotide sequences in the sample also encode this CDR3. The gene calls are TRDV1 and TRDJ1; 11 nucleotides match TRDD3. V lost 3 bases to trimming and J lost 3 bases; unmatched junction nucleotides: 21. This CDR3 has 21 amino acids. Looked up from germline, CDR1 is TSWWSYY and CDR2 is QGS. CDR3 sequence (DNA): TGTGCTCTTGGGGATTCCGCGAGCCTTGGGGGATACGCGGATGGCCCCGATAAACTCATCTTT. This sequence encodes CALGDSASLGGYADGPDKLIF.

The V and J genes are TRDV1 and TRDJ1, with D possibly being TRDD3 (5 bases). The V end lost 1 base, the J end lost 0 bases, and 15 bases lay between the germline ends. CDR3 length equals 17 residues. Germline V CDR1 and CDR2: TSWWSYY, QGS. The DNA of the CDR3 is TGTGCTCTTGGGGAACCGATTCGGGGGGGCTACACCGATAAACTCATCTTT. Translating gives CALGEPIRGGYTDKLIF.

This clone came up a few times. This CDR3 is also generated by other DNA sequences in the sample. The chain combines TRDV1 with TRDJ1; 9 bases fit TRDD2. CDR3 length equals 22 residues. The V and J ends lost 5 bases and 2 bases, in that order; junction bases with no gene match: 27. Germline CDR1 TSWWSYY, CDR2 QGS. CDR3: CALGPLCLPTSWGYVGTDKLIF. DNA of the CDR3: TGTGCTCTTGGGCCCTTGTGCCTTCCTACAAGCTGGGGGTATGTAGGGACCGATAAACTCATCTTT.